The present T cell receptor (beta chain) was sequenced within a study of T cell responses to AZD1222 COVID-19 vaccine. Assay used: immunoSEQ multiplex PCR; TCRdb lists only in-frame clones, some missing. The table includes 50,000 to 55,000 clones, over 80% detected once. Germline loops: CDR1 MNHNS, CDR2 SASEGT. Trimming removed 3 bases at V and 0 bases at J, with 9 bases between. The CDR3 contains 16 residues. J is TRBJ1-6 and V is TRBV6-1; D is uncertain. The input for sequencing was peripheral blood, taken 28 days after the second AZD1222 dose. This receptor was taken from an adult who received the AZD1222 COVID-19 vaccine. The chain's CDR3 is CASSDGPSSYNSPLHF. The CDR3 bases are TGTGCCAGCAGTGATGGTCCCAGCTCCTATAATTCACCCCTCCACTTT.